The 16 T cell receptor beta chains below come from one sample, sequenced in a study of shared clonotypes between healthy human individuals. Profiling relied on immunoSEQ multiplex PCR, and the TCRdb table lists in-frame clones only, not all of them. The table lists some 1.5 million clones, 98% of them singletons, with about 0.45% in the top ten. Sequenced input: naive CD4+ T cells sorted from blood. Subset defined: CD45RA+ positively selected. These receptor sequences come from a man aged 25 to 40 in good health.

The chain carries TRBV2 and TRBJ2-7; 7 positions match TRBD1. In germline, CDR1 is SNHLY, CDR2 FYNNEI. V dropped 7 bases and J dropped 3; count of bases not matched to a gene: 6. The CDR3 has 13 residues. The CDR3 nucleotides are TGTGCCAGCAAAAGGGGACAGATCTACGAGCAGTACTTC. This gives the protein CASKRGQIYEQYF.

The CDR3 DNA reads as TGTGCCAGCAGCCTTTCAAGCGGGGTGGGATATTTCTACGAGCAGTACTTC. It is translated as CASSLSSGVGYFYEQYF. The chain employs TRBV7-8 and TRBJ2-7; TRBD2 matches at 7 bases. Looked up from germline, CDR1 is SGHVS and CDR2 is FQNEAQ. This CDR3 region has 17 residues. The V segment lost 5 bases and the J segment 3 bases; nucleotides outside the gene matches: 16.

In DNA, the CDR3 is TGCAGCTCATCAGGGGAAGCGAACTACAATGAGCAGTTCTTC. Translation gives CSSSGEANYNEQFF. V is TRBV29-1 and J is TRBJ2-1; TRBD1 is a possible D gene (6 bases). The CDR3 loop spans 14 amino acids. From germline, CDR1 is SQVTM and CDR2 ANQGSEA. Trimming stripped 8 bases from V and 3 bases from J, with 17 bases between.

This clone was observed once. The chain employs TRBV2 and TRBJ1-4, with 8 bases aligning to TRBD1. The V gene's germline CDR1 is SNHLY and CDR2 FYNNEI. V shed 3 bases, J shed 4 bases, and the junction held 1 base outside the gene matches. The CDR3 runs to 14 residues. CDR3 DNA: TGTGCCAGCAGTGACAGGGGGCATAATGAAAAACTGTTTTTT. It yields the protein CASSDRGHNEKLFF.

V usage is TRBV19 and J usage is TRBJ2-7, with a tentative D call TRBD1 (5 bases). The CDR3 has 17 amino acids. V lost 1 base, J lost 3 bases, and 19 bases lay in between. Germline V gene sequence: CDR1 LNHDA, CDR2 SQIVND (reference sequence). CDR3 bases: TGTGCCAGTAGTATAGCCTCCTCAGGGTTGATTGGCTACGAGCAGTACTTC. It is translated as CASSIASSGLIGYEQYF.

The chain joins TRBV29-1 to TRBJ2-5; D not resolved. The germline V gene encodes CDR1 SQVTM and CDR2 ANQGSEA. Trimming removed 4 bases at V and 7 bases at J, with 22 bases between. The CDR3 loop spans 15 amino acids. The CDR3 reads CSVAPRIDPEGTQYF. The DNA of the CDR3 is TGCAGCGTTGCCCCACGGATTGACCCTGAAGGGACCCAGTACTTC.

Notes on this clone: The limits of the CDR3 on the DNA are not certain, so only TCRdb's listed CDR3 is given. The gene calls are TRBV27 and TRBJ1-5; the table's D call TRBD1 went unverified against the DNA. The V gene's germline CDR1 is MNHEY and CDR2 SMNVEV (reference sequence). The CDR3 is 16 amino acids in total, end residues counted. CDR3 loop: CASSSSAGGSNQPQHF.

The V call is TRBV19, the J call TRBJ1-3; 11 bases match TRBD1. CDR3 length: 17 residues. V dropped 5 bases and J dropped 3; count of bases not matched to a gene: 9. Per the germline V gene, CDR1 is LNHDA and CDR2 is SQIVND (reference sequence). CDR3: CASSLEGQGVGGNTIYF. CDR3 DNA: TGTGCCAGTAGTTTGGAGGGACAGGGGGTCGGTGGAAACACCATATATTTT.

This rearrangement joins TRBV28 to TRBJ1-3; 7 bases fit TRBD1. V was clipped by 5 bases and J by 0 bases; unmatched bases: 4. Germline assignment: CDR1 MDHEN and CDR2 SYDVKM. The CDR3 spans 15 residues. The CDR3 is CASSAGDSSGNTIYF. In DNA form, the CDR3 reads TGTGCCAGCAGTGCGGGGGACAGCTCTGGAAACACCATATATTTT.

The chain links TRBV6-6 to TRBJ1-2, with a tentative D call TRBD1 (5 bases). Germline CDR1 and CDR2: MNHNY and SVGAGI (reference sequence). CDR3 length equals 10 residues. The ends were cut back, 9 bases at V and 7 bases at J, with 9 bases in the middle. The CDR3 reads CASRQGGYTF. The CDR3 region has the DNA TGTGCCAGTCGGCAGGGTGGCTACACCTTC.

The rearrangement uses TRBV29-1 and TRBJ1-4, with a possible D match to TRBD1 (6 bases). Germline V lookup: CDR1 SQVTM, CDR2 ANQGSEA. The CDR3 contains 13 residues. V shed 0 bases and J shed 7 bases, with 9 bases lying between them. In DNA form, the CDR3 reads TGCAGCGTTGAAGATCTGGGGGCTGAAAAACTGTTTTTT. Residues: CSVEDLGAEKLFF.

Here the CDR3 reads CASSTPLNTEAFF. CDR3 DNA sequence: TGTGCCAGCAGCACGCCACTGAACACTGAAGCTTTCTTT. This chain uses TRBV5-5 with TRBJ1-1; no firm D call. Germline loops: CDR1 SGHKS, CDR2 YYEKEE (reference sequence). The CDR3 has 13 residues. V lost 4 bases to trimming and J lost 0 bases, with 7 bases between them.

The V and J genes are TRBV18 and TRBJ1-1, with 9 positions matching TRBD1. The CDR3 sequence is 17 residues long. Looked up from germline, CDR1 is KGHSH and CDR2 is LQKENI. With 3 bases clipped from V and 0 bases from J, the junction kept 8 bases outside the gene matches. The CDR3: CASSPRTGGGVNTEAFF. In DNA, the CDR3 is TGTGCCAGCTCACCCCGAACAGGGGGCGGCGTGAACACTGAAGCTTTCTTT.

In DNA, the CDR3 is TGTGCCAGCAGTGAAGACAGGACCGGTCAGCCCCAGCATTTT. Protein sequence: CASSEDRTGQPQHF. J is TRBJ1-5 and V is TRBV2; tentative D call: TRBD1 (5 bases). This CDR3 has 14 amino acids. Per germline, CDR1 SNHLY and CDR2 FYNNEI. With 1 base removed from V and 6 bases from J, the gap between germline ends came to 10 bases.

V is TRBV10-3 and J is TRBJ1-1, with D tentatively TRBD1 (5 bases). The CDR3 has 14 amino acids. Germline V gives CDR1 ENHRY, CDR2 SYGVKD. Trimming shortened V by 9 bases and J by 0 bases, and 14 bases separated the two germline ends. The CDR3 DNA reads TGTGCCATAAGAGAGGGGTTACTGAACACTGAAGCTTTCTTT. Translation: CAIREGLLNTEAFF.

V usage is TRBV18 and J usage is TRBJ1-4; 9 nucleotides line up with TRBD1. Germline values: CDR1 KGHSH, CDR2 LQKENI. With V trimmed by 3 bases and J by 3 bases, 11 bases remained unmatched. The CDR3 is 18 residues long. The CDR3 loop is CASSPLGQGIPANEKLFF. CDR3 in DNA: TGTGCCAGCTCACCCCTCGGACAGGGGATTCCCGCTAATGAAAAACTGTTTTTT.